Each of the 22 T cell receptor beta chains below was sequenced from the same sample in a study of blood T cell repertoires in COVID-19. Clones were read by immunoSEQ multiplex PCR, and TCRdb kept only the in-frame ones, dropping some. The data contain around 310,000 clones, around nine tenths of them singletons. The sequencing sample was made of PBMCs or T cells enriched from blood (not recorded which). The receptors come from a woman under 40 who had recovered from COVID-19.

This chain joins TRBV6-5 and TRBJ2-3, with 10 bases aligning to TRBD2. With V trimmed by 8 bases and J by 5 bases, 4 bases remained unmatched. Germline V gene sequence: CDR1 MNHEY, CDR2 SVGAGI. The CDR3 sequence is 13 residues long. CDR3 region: CASWSGRGDTQYF. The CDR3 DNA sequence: TGTGCCAGCTGGAGCGGGAGGGGAGATACGCAGTATTTT.

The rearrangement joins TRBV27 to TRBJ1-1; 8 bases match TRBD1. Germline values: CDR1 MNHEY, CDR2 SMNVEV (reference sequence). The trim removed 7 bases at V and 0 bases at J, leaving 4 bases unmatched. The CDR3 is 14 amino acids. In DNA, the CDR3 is TGTGCCAGCAACCACAGGGGGATGAACACTGAAGCTTTCTTT. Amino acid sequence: CASNHRGMNTEAFF.

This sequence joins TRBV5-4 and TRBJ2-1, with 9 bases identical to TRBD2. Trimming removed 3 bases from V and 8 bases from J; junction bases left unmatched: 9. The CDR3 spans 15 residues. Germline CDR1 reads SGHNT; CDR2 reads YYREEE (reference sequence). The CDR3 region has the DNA TGTGCCAGCAGCTCTGGGGGACTAGCCCTGGATGAGCAGTTCTTC. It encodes CASSSGGLALDEQFF. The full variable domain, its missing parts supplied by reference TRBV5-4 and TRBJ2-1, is ETGVTQSPTHLIKTRGQQVTLRCSSQSGHNTVSWYQQALGQGPQFIFQYYREEENGRGNFPPRFSGLQFPNYSSELNVNALELDDSALYLCASSSGGLALDEQFFGPGTRLTVL.

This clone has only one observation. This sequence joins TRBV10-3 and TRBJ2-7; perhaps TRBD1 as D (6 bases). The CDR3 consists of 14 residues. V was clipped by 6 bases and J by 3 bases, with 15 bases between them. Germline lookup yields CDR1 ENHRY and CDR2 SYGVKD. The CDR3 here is CAIRDSRGSYEQYF. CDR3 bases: TGTGCCATCAGGGACAGTCGGGGAAGCTACGAGCAGTACTTC.

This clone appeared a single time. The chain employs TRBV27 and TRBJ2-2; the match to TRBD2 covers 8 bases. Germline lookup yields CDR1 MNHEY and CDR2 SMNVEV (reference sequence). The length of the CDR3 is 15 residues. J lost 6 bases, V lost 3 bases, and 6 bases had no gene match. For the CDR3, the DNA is TGTGCCAGCAGTTTCGCAGCGGGAGTACCCGGGGAGCTGTTTTTT. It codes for CASSFAAGVPGELFF.

CDR3 amino acids: CASSLGPQGSNTGELFF. For the CDR3, the DNA is TGCGCCAGCAGCTTGGGGCCACAGGGGTCGAACACCGGGGAGCTGTTTTTT. The rearrangement uses TRBV5-1 and TRBJ2-2; 7 bases map to TRBD1. The CDR3 has 17 amino acids. Looked up from germline, CDR1 is SGHRS and CDR2 is YFSETQ. The junction had 5 bases not matched to a gene; V was cut back by 0 bases and J by 0 bases. Filled out from reference TRBV5-1 and TRBJ2-2, the complete variable domain reads KAGVTQTPRYLIKTRGQQVTLSCSPISGHRSVSWYQQTPGQGLQFLFEYFSETQRNKGNFPGRFSGRQFSNSRSEMNVSTLELGDSALYLCASSLGPQGSNTGELFFGEGSRLTVL.

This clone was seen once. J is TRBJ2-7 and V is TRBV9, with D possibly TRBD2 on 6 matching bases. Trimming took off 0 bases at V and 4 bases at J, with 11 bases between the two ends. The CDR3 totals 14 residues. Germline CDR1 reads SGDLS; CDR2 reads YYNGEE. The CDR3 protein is CASSVEGTSYEQYF. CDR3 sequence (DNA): TGTGCCAGCAGCGTAGAGGGGACTTCTTACGAGCAGTACTTC.

DNA of the CDR3: TGCGCCAGCAGCCCGGGACAGAGCAATCAGCCCCAGCATTTT. This gives the protein CASSPGQSNQPQHF. The chain carries TRBV5-1 and TRBJ1-5; 7 bases map to TRBD1. Germline-derived CDR1 and CDR2 are SGHRS and YFSETQ. There are 14 residues in the CDR3. The junction had 2 bases not matched to a gene; V was cut back by 4 bases and J by 1 base. Drawing the rest from reference TRBV5-1 and TRBJ1-5, the complete variable domain is KAGVTQTPRYLIKTRGQQVTLSCSPISGHRSVSWYQQTPGQGLQFLFEYFSETQRNKGNFPGRFSGRQFSNSRSEMNVSTLELGDSALYLCASSPGQSNQPQHFGDGTRLSIL.

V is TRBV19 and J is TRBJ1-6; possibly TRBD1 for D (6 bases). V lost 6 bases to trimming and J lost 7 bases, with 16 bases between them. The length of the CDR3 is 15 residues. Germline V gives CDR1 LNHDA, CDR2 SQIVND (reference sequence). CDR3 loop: CASSGVDRINSPLHF. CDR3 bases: TGTGCCAGTAGCGGGGTAGACAGGATAAATTCACCCCTCCACTTT.

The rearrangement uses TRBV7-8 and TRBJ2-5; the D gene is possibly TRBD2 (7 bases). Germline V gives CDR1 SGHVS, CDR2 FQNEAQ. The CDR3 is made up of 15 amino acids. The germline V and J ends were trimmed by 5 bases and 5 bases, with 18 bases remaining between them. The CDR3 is CASSREGGHGETQYF. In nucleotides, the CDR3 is TGTGCCAGCAGCCGAGAGGGGGGGCACGGGGAGACCCAGTACTTC.

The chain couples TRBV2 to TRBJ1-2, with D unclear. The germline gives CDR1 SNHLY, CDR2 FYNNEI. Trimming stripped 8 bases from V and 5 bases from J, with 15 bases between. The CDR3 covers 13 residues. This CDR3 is CASCQVEYYGYTF. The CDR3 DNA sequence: TGTGCCAGCTGTCAGGTAGAATATTATGGCTACACCTTC. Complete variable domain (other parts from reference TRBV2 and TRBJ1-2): EPEVTQTPSHQVTQMGQEVILRCVPISNHLYFYWYRQILGQKVEFLVSFYNNEISEKSEIFDDQFSVERPDGSNFTLKIRSTKLEDSAMYFCASCQVEYYGYTFGSGTRLTVV.

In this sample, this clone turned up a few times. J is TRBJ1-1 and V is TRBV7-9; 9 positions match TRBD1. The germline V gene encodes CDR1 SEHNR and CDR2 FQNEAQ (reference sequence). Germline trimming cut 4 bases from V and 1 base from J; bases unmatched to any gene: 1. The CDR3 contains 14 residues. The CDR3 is CASSSDRGNTEAFF. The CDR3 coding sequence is TGTGCCAGCAGCTCGGACAGGGGGAACACTGAAGCTTTCTTT.

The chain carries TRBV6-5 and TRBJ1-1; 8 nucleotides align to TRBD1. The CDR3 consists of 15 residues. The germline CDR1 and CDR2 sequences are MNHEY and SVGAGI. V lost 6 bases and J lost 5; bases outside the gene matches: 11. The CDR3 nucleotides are TGTGCCAGCAGATTCTCAGGGGGCGCGGGGACTGAAGCTTTCTTT. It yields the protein CASRFSGGAGTEAFF.

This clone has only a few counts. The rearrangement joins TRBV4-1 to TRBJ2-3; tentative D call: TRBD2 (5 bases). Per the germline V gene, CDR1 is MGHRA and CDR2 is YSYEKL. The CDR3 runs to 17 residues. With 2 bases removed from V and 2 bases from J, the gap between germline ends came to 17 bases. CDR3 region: CASSQSALGFDTDTQYF. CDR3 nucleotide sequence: TGCGCCAGCAGCCAAAGCGCACTAGGATTCGACACAGATACGCAGTATTTT.

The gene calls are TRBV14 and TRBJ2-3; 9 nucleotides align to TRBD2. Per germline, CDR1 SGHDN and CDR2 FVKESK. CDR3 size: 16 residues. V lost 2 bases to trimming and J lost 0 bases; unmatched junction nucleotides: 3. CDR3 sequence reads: CASSQLAGISTDTQYF. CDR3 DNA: TGTGCCAGCAGCCAACTAGCGGGGATTAGCACAGATACGCAGTATTTT.

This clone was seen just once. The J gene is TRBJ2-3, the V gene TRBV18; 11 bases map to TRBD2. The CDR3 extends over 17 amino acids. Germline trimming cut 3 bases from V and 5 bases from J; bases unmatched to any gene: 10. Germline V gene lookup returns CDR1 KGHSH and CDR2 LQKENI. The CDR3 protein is CASSPVTSGILKDTQYF. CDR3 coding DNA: TGTGCCAGCTCACCTGTGACTAGCGGGATTCTGAAAGATACGCAGTATTTT.

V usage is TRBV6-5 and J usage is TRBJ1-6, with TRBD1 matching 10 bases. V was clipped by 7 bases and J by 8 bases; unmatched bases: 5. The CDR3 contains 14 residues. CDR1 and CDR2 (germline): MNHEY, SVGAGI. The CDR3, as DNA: TGTGCCAGCAATACGGGACAGGGGTATTCACCCCTCCACTTT. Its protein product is CASNTGQGYSPLHF.

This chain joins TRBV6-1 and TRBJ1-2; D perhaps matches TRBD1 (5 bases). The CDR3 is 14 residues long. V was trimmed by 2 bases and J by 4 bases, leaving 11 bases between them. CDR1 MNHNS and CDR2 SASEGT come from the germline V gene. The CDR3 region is CASSEQGIGYGYTF. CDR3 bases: TGTGCCAGCAGTGAACAGGGTATAGGCTATGGCTACACCTTC.

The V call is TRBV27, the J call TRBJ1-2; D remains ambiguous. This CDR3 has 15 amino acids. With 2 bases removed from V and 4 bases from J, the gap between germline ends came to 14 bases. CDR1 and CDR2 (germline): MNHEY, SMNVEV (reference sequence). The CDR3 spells CASSLTRAGRYGYTF. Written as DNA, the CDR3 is TGTGCCAGCAGTTTAACGCGCGCAGGCCGCTATGGCTACACCTTC.

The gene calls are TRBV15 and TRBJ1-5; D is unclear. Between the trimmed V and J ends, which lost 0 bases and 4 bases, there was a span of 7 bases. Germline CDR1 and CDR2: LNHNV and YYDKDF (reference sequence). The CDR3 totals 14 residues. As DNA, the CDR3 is TGTGCCACCAGCAGAGATCCCGGGAATCAGCCCCAGCATTTT. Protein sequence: CATSRDPGNQPQHF.

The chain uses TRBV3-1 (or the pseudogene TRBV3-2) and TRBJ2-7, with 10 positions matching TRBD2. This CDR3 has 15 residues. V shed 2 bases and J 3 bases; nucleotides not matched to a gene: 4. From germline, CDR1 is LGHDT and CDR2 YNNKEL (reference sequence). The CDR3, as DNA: TGTGCCAGCAGCCAATATCTAGCGGGAGTCTACGAGCAGTACTTC. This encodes CASSQYLAGVYEQYF.

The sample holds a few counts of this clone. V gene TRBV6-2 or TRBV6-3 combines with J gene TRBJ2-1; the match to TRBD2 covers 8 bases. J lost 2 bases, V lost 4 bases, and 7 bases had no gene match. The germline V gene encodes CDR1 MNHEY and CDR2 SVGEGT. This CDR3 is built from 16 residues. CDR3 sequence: CASSSVETSAYNEQFF. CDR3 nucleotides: TGTGCCAGCAGTTCTGTCGAGACTAGCGCCTACAATGAGCAGTTCTTC.